These 27 T cell receptor beta chains share one sample of origin, sequenced in a study of neurological immune-mediated disorders. TCRdb reanalysed the 5' RACE reads using MiXCR and keeps one entry per CDR3 protein. The sample holds 84,000 or so distinct CDR3 sequences, around 13% seen once. The time point is: longitudinal time-point 2. Sequenced sample: PBMCs. Receptor source: a female donor with HTLV-1-associated myelopathy (HAM/TSP).

This clonotype was observed many times. This rearrangement joins TRBV3-1 to TRBJ2-1; 14 bases fit TRBD2. With V trimmed by 3 bases and J by 8 bases, 15 bases remained unmatched. Germline loops: CDR1 LGHDT, CDR2 YNNKEL (reference sequence). CDR3 length equals 19 residues. CDR3 residues: CASSHLRPVTSGGAYEQFF. In nucleotides, the CDR3 is TGTGCCAGCAGCCACCTCCGCCCCGTGACTAGCGGGGGGGCCTATGAGCAGTTCTTC.

The chain joins TRBV20-1 to TRBJ2-3; no firm D call. V was cut by 2 bases and J by 1 base, with 4 bases left in between. In germline, CDR1 is DFQATT, CDR2 SNEGSKA (reference sequence). The CDR3 length is 12 residues. The CDR3 DNA sequence: TGCAGTGCTAGATCTCGCACAGATACGCAGTATTTT. Its protein product is CSARSRTDTQYF.

This clonotype came up many times. The rearrangement links TRBV3-1 to TRBJ2-3; 7 bases align to TRBD2. V dropped 4 bases and J dropped 2; count of bases not matched to a gene: 9. The CDR3 runs 16 residues. Germline-derived CDR1 and CDR2 are LGHDT and YNNKEL (reference sequence). As DNA, the CDR3 is TGTGCCAGCAGCCTTGGTAGGACTAGGTCCACAGATACGCAGTATTTT. Protein: CASSLGRTRSTDTQYF.

This clonotype was seen only a few times. This chain links TRBV5-1 with TRBJ2-2; D remains ambiguous. This CDR3 contains 14 residues. Germline CDR1 reads SGHRS; CDR2 reads YFSETQ. The germline V and J ends were trimmed by 0 bases and 6 bases, with 9 bases remaining between them. For the CDR3, the DNA is TGCGCCAGCAGCTTGGGGCCGACTCCCGGGGAGCTGTTTTTT. Translation gives CASSLGPTPGELFF.

The sample holds many counts of this clonotype. V gene TRBV4-1 combines with J gene TRBJ2-5, with D perhaps TRBD1 or TRBD2 (5 bases each). V was cut by 1 base and J by 4 bases, with 10 bases left in between. From germline, CDR1 is MGHRA and CDR2 YSYEKL. CDR3 length: 14 amino acids. CDR3 nucleotides: TGCGCCAGCAGCCAAGTTACGGGGCTAGAGACCCAGTACTTC. The encoded protein is CASSQVTGLETQYF.

A note on this clonotype: A much bigger clone sits one base away, suggesting this may be a read error. This CDR3 reads CASSLVAGGALGQYF. In DNA form, the CDR3 reads TGTGCCAGCAGCTTGGTAGCTGGCGGGGCTCTGGGGCAGTACTTC. The chain joins TRBV5-6 to TRBJ2-7, with D maybe TRBD2 (6 bases). The germline gives CDR1 SGHDT, CDR2 YYEEEE. V was clipped by 0 bases and J by 9 bases, with 19 bases between them. The CDR3 runs to 15 residues.

This clonotype was seen repeatedly, ten times or more. The rearrangement joins TRBV18 to TRBJ2-7; 7 bases map to TRBD1. This CDR3 has 15 residues. The J segment lost 5 bases and the V segment lost 1 base, leaving 8 bases of the junction unmatched. Germline CDR1 reads KGHSH; CDR2 reads LQKENI. CDR3 coding DNA: TGTGCCAGCTCACCACTTAGGACAGGTCTACACGAGCAGTACTTC. Amino acids: CASSPLRTGLHEQYF.

The chain couples TRBV3-1 to TRBJ2-1, with no clear D. V lost 2 bases, J lost 7 bases, and 3 bases lay in between. Germline V gene lookup returns CDR1 LGHDT and CDR2 YNNKEL (reference sequence). CDR3 size: 11 residues. CDR3 DNA sequence: TGTGCCAGCAGCCAAACAAATGAGCAGTTCTTC. It translates to CASSQTNEQFF.

This clonotype was counted ten times or more. The chain joins TRBV21-1 to TRBJ2-1; the table's D call, TRBD2, has no DNA check behind it. TRBV21-1 is reported as a pseudogene. This CDR3 comprises 19 residues. The CDR3 region is CASRPRITVTSGGLDEQFF. CDR3 bases: TGTGCCAGCAGACCCAGAATCACAGTGACTAGCGGGGGGTTAGACGAGCAGTTCTTC.

The sample holds many counts of this clonotype. V usage is TRBV7-2 and J usage is TRBJ2-7; D ambiguous. There are 14 residues in the CDR3. The germline V gene has CDR1 SGHTA and CDR2 FQGNSA. Trimming shortened V by 5 bases and J by 3 bases, and 14 bases separated the two germline ends. The CDR3 spells CASSREALGYEQYF. The CDR3 DNA follows: TGTGCCAGCAGCCGTGAGGCCCTCGGCTACGAGCAGTACTTC.

Turning to this clonotype: It may be a read error: a sequence one base away is much more abundant. This sequence joins TRBV5-1 and TRBJ2-1; 10 bases line up with TRBD2. This CDR3 has 16 residues. Looked up from germline, CDR1 is SGHRS and CDR2 is YFSETQ. The CDR3 nucleotides read TGCGCCGGCAGCTTGGAAAGCGGGGGGGCCGGTAATGAGCAGTTCTTC. Its translation: CAGSLESGGAGNEQFF.

The gene calls are TRBV11-1 and TRBJ1-1; 9 bases agree with TRBD1. CDR1 and CDR2 (germline): SGHAT, FQDESV (reference sequence). V shed 4 bases, J shed 6 bases, and the junction held 9 bases outside the gene matches. There are 15 residues in the CDR3. DNA for the CDR3: TGTGCCAGCAGCTGGGACAGGGCCGTTTTCGCTGAAGCTTTCTTT. Protein: CASSWDRAVFAEAFF.

The genes are TRBV20-1 and TRBJ2-7; D possibly corresponds to TRBD1 (5 bases). Trimming removed 6 bases at V and 0 bases at J, with 9 bases between. Germline V CDR1 and CDR2: DFQATT, SNEGSKA (reference sequence). There are 12 residues in the CDR3. Written as DNA, the CDR3 is TGCAGTGCGGCTGACAGCTCCTACGAGCAGTACTTC. Protein: CSAADSSYEQYF.

Many counts were recorded for this clonotype. The V and J genes are TRBV5-6 and TRBJ1-2; D remains unclear. Trimming cost V 4 bases and J 5 bases, with 15 bases left between them. The germline CDR1 and CDR2 sequences are SGHDT and YYEEEE. This CDR3 has 14 amino acids. In DNA form, the CDR3 reads TGTGCCAGCAGCCACGCCCTCTTGGGGTATGGCTACACCTTC. Its translation is CASSHALLGYGYTF.

Ten or more counts support this clonotype. V and J are TRBV4-1 and TRBJ1-5; D unresolved. Trimming removed 3 bases at V and 6 bases at J, with 15 bases between. The CDR3 spans 15 residues. Germline V CDR1 and CDR2: MGHRA, YSYEKL. The chain's CDR3 is CASSQDPTMVQPQHF. CDR3 coding DNA: TGCGCCAGCAGCCAGGACCCTACTATGGTTCAGCCCCAGCATTTT.

The chain is built from TRBV7-2 and TRBJ2-3; D gene uncertain. This CDR3 region has 12 residues. The V gene's germline CDR1 is SGHTA and CDR2 FQGNSA. V lost 2 bases, J lost 6 bases, and 6 bases lay in between. The chain's CDR3 is CASSLTRDTQYF. As DNA, the CDR3 is TGTGCCAGCAGCTTAACGAGGGATACGCAGTATTTT.

There are many counts of this clonotype. This chain connects TRBV11-2 to TRBJ2-2, with D perhaps TRBD1 or TRBD2 (7 bases each). Trimming shortened V by 2 bases and J by 7 bases, and 14 bases separated the two germline ends. The CDR3 runs to 15 residues. The germline V gene has CDR1 SGHAT and CDR2 FQNNGV. The CDR3 reads CASSLIQGGIGELFF. The CDR3 region has the DNA TGTGCCAGCAGCTTAATTCAGGGGGGGATCGGGGAGCTGTTTTTT. The variable domain in full, with the rest retrieved from reference TRBV11-2 and TRBJ2-2, is EAGVAQSPRYKIIEKRQSVAFWCNPISGHATLYWYQQILGQGPKLLIQFQNNGVVDDSQLPKDRFSAERLKGVDSTLKIQPAKLEDSAVYLCASSLIQGGIGELFFGEGSRLTVL.

As for this clonotype: The junction differs from germline at one of its ends, possibly a read error. This chain joins TRBV5-5 and TRBJ2-4; D call uncertain. Germline CDR1 and CDR2: SGHKS and YYEKEE (reference sequence). The CDR3 extends over 13 amino acids. The CDR3 here is CASIGPTMNIQYF. The CDR3 region has the DNA TGTGCCAGCATCGGACCTACTATGAACATTCAGTACTTT.

This clonotype appeared a few times. As DNA, the CDR3 is TGCAGTGCTAAAGGACGTGTGATGGGTAATTCACCCCTCCACTTT. Translated, it gives CSAKGRVMGNSPLHF. The chain employs TRBV20-1 and TRBJ1-6, with unresolved D. V was clipped by 4 bases and J by 6 bases, with 16 bases between them. Germline CDR1 DFQATT, CDR2 SNEGSKA (reference sequence). The CDR3 runs to 15 residues.

This clonotype was seen many times. The gene calls are TRBV5-1 and TRBJ2-3, with 9 bases identical to TRBD1. Unmatched junction bases numbered 4, after V lost 1 base and J lost 4 bases. The germline V gene has CDR1 SGHRS and CDR2 YFSETQ. The CDR3 is made up of 15 amino acids. CDR3 region: CASSLTGGVADTQYF. In DNA, the CDR3 is TGCGCCAGCAGCTTGACAGGGGGCGTCGCAGATACGCAGTATTTT.

This clonotype was found many times. The V call is TRBV29-1, the J call TRBJ1-1; perhaps TRBD1 as D (5 bases). The V gene lost 6 bases and the J gene lost 1 base, with 12 bases spanning the gap. The CDR3 has 13 amino acids. From germline, CDR1 is SQVTM and CDR2 ANQGSEA. The CDR3 is CSVGGRKNTEAFF. In nucleotides, the CDR3 is TGCAGCGTGGGGGGACGGAAGAACACTGAAGCTTTCTTT.

About this clonotype: This CDR3 is missing its conserved last phenylalanine or tryptophan, likely due to a read error. The CDR3 DNA is TGTGCCAGCAGCTTGGAGGGCTCAGAAGCTGAAGCTTTCTTA. It codes for CASSLEGSEAEAFL. J is TRBJ1-1 and V is TRBV5-4; no reliable D call. The ends were cut back, 0 bases at V and 6 bases at J, with 12 bases in the middle. This CDR3 is 14 amino acids long. Germline CDR1 and CDR2: SGHNT and YYREEE (reference sequence).

This clonotype was counted ten times or more. The CDR3 sequence: CASSQDRILGQGSNEQYF. In DNA, the CDR3 is TGCGCCAGCAGCCAAGATCGTATTTTGGGACAGGGTTCCAACGAGCAGTACTTC. The V and J genes are TRBV4-1 and TRBJ2-7; TRBD1 agrees at 9 bases. Per germline, CDR1 MGHRA and CDR2 YSYEKL. Unmatched junction bases numbered 14, after V lost 0 bases and J lost 5 bases. The CDR3 has 18 amino acids.

This clonotype came up many times. This chain joins TRBV5-6 and TRBJ2-3, with D possibly matching TRBD1 (6 bases). The ends were cut back, 3 bases at V and 8 bases at J, with 16 bases in the middle. This CDR3 comprises 14 residues. Germline CDR1 SGHDT, CDR2 YYEEEE. Written as DNA, the CDR3 is TGTGCCAGCAGCTCCGGGACACCTGAGGCTACGCAGTATTTT. Protein sequence: CASSSGTPEATQYF.

Many counts were recorded for this clonotype. V gene TRBV28 combines with J gene TRBJ1-2; a possible D gene is TRBD1 (6 bases). Germline V lookup: CDR1 MDHEN, CDR2 SYDVKM. CDR3 length: 15 amino acids. V lost 2 bases to trimming and J lost 8 bases, with 18 bases between them. This CDR3 is CASSLPPGHSNGYTF. For the CDR3, the DNA is TGTGCCAGCAGTTTACCACCGGGACACTCTAACGGCTACACCTTC.

This sequence joins TRBV6-2 or TRBV6-3 and TRBJ2-3; TRBD1 agrees at 9 bases. The CDR3 loop spans 18 amino acids. J was trimmed by 2 bases and V by 2 bases; bases with no gene match: 11. Germline V CDR1 and CDR2: MNHEY, SVGEGT. In DNA form, the CDR3 reads TGTGCCAGCAGTTACCTCCCCGGACAGGGGTCATCCACAGATACGCAGTATTTT. This sequence encodes CASSYLPGQGSSTDTQYF.

This clonotype was counted many times. The gene calls are TRBV12-3 or TRBV12-4 and TRBJ2-4, with D possibly TRBD2 on 6 matching bases. The length of the CDR3 is 14 residues. Deletions cut 3 bases from V and 1 base from J, with 7 bases between. The CDR3 nucleotides are TGTGCCAGCAGTTTTCGGGGGGCCAAAAACATTCAGTACTTC. Its translation: CASSFRGAKNIQYF.